This TCR beta chain derives from a study of neurological immune-mediated disorders. Overall study results and limits: Sharing of CDR3 amino acid sequences among expanded clones across subjects was absent, suggesting private repertoires in all groups.

The cDNA came from 5'RACE with 10-nucleotide random UMIs. MiXCR, run by TCRdb on the 5' RACE reads, gives a single entry per CDR3 protein. In the table there are just under 40,000 distinct CDR3 sequences, 7.2% of which are singletons. This clonotype was seen a handful of times. Antigen specificity is unknown. Trimming removed 0 bases at V and 2 bases at J, with 16 bases between. Germline-derived CDR1 and CDR2 are GTSNPN and SVGIG (reference sequence). CDR3 length: 16 residues. The sample comprised CD4+ T cells from blood. This sequence joins TRBV30 and TRBJ1-1; TRBD1 might be the D (6 bases). This clonotype was obtained from a man between 50 and 59 years old in good health. This chain's CDR3 is CAWSVPGAGSNTEAFF. The CDR3 coding sequence is TGTGCCTGGAGTGTACCAGGGGCCGGCAGTAACACTGAAGCTTTCTTT.